Following are 8 T cell receptor beta chains from one sample sequenced in a study of blood T cell repertoires in COVID-19. The method was immunoSEQ multiplex PCR; TCRdb's version includes in-frame clones alone and lacks a portion of them. The data contain about 83,000 clones, roughly 87% of them seen just once; the ten biggest clones take up about 3%. The material sequenced was peripheral blood. The receptors were gathered from a woman in her 50s with active or convalescent COVID-19.

The rearrangement joins TRBV5-1 to TRBJ2-5; 11 bases align to TRBD1. The V and J ends lost 4 bases and 5 bases, in that order; junction bases with no gene match: 7. Germline loops: CDR1 SGHRS, CDR2 YFSETQ. The CDR3 contains 15 residues. CDR3 bases: TGCGCCAGCAGCCAACCCGGGACAGGGGGTGAGACCCAGTACTTC. This codes for CASSQPGTGGETQYF.

The chain recombines TRBV9 with TRBJ1-6; 10 bases line up with TRBD1. The ends lost 4 bases at V and 8 bases at J; junction bases unmatched: 6. The length of the CDR3 is 15 residues. Germline CDR1 is SGDLS and CDR2 is YYNGEE. The CDR3 loop is CASSRPGQGYSPLHF. Here the CDR3 DNA reads TGTGCCAGCAGCAGACCGGGACAGGGGTATTCACCCCTCCACTTT.

The J gene is TRBJ2-1, the V gene TRBV12-5; 9 nucleotides align to TRBD2. Losses at the gene ends were 6 bases for V and 7 bases for J; bases not matched to a gene: 10. CDR3 length: 15 amino acids. Germline assignment: CDR1 LGHNT and CDR2 FRNRAP. DNA of the CDR3: TGTGCTAGTGGCCCCGGACTAGCGATCGGGAATGAGCAGTTCTTC. Its translation: CASGPGLAIGNEQFF. The full variable domain, rest sourced from reference TRBV12-5 and TRBJ2-1, is DARVTQTPRHKVTEMGQEVTMRCQPILGHNTVFWYRQTMMQGLELLAYFRNRAPLDDSGMPKDRFSAEMPDATLATLKIQPSEPRDSAVYFCASGPGLAIGNEQFFGPGTRLTVL.

The CDR3: CAWSFSGSYNEQFF. The CDR3, as DNA: TGTGCCTGGAGTTTCAGCGGGAGCTACAATGAGCAGTTCTTC. The chain has TRBV30 and TRBJ2-1; 8 positions agree with TRBD2. This CDR3 has 14 amino acids. Germline V gives CDR1 GTSNPN, CDR2 SVGIG (reference sequence). V lost 2 bases and J lost 3; bases outside the gene matches: 3.

The chain combines TRBV27 with TRBJ1-2, with TRBD1 matching over 7 bases. Looked up from germline, CDR1 is MNHEY and CDR2 is SMNVEV (reference sequence). The CDR3 is 16 residues long. Trimming at V came to 5 bases and at J to 0 bases, leaving 9 bases not matched to a gene. Written as DNA, the CDR3 is TGTGCCAGCAGTCACGACAGGGCCATAGCTAACTATGGCTACACCTTC. It is translated as CASSHDRAIANYGYTF.

This chain uses TRBV15 with TRBJ2-7; 7 positions agree with TRBD1. Germline V lookup: CDR1 LNHNV, CDR2 YYDKDF (reference sequence). The CDR3 loop spans 15 amino acids. J lost 5 bases, V lost 5 bases, and 12 bases had no gene match. CDR3 sequence (DNA): TGTGCCACCAGCGAACCACGGGACAGAGTGAACGAGCAGTACTTC. It encodes CATSEPRDRVNEQYF. The full variable domain, with the rest looked up from reference TRBV15 and TRBJ2-7, is DAMVIQNPRYQVTQFGKPVTLSCSQTLNHNVMYWYQQKSSQAPKLLFHYYDKDFNNEADTPDNFQSRRPNTSFCFLDIRSPGLGDTAMYLCATSEPRDRVNEQYFGPGTRLTVT.

The CDR3 protein is CASSRGQRNTEAFF. CDR3 nucleotides: TGTGCCAGCAGCAGGGGACAGCGGAACACTGAAGCTTTCTTT. The chain links TRBV5-6 to TRBJ1-1, with 7 positions matching TRBD1. The CDR3 has 14 amino acids. Per germline, CDR1 SGHDT and CDR2 YYEEEE. J lost 1 base, V lost 4 bases, and 4 bases had no gene match.

The chain links TRBV11-3 to TRBJ1-1; TRBD1 might be the D (6 bases). The germline V gene has CDR1 SGHNT and CDR2 YENEEA. V was trimmed by 1 base and J by 9 bases, leaving 12 bases between them. The CDR3 extends over 13 amino acids. CDR3 residues: CASSLGTTGKAFF. The CDR3 DNA sequence: TGTGCCAGCAGCTTAGGGACCACAGGGAAAGCTTTCTTT.